At least ten counts were recorded for the clone carrying this T cell receptor beta chain. Germline V gene lookup returns CDR1 DFQATT and CDR2 SNEGSKA (reference sequence). Trimming removed 0 bases from V and 4 bases from J; junction bases left unmatched: 0. The CDR3 has 12 amino acids. This sample is part of a study of neurological immune-mediated disorders. TCRdb reprocessed the 5' RACE reads via MiXCR and lists one record per CDR3 protein. The sample yields about 25,000 distinct CDR3 sequences, around an eighth seen once. The sample comprised PBMCs. This sequence was found in a woman between 40 and 50 years old with HTLV-1-associated myelopathy (HAM/TSP). This chain uses TRBV20-1 with TRBJ2-7, with 7 bases aligning to TRBD1. CDR3 sequence (DNA): TGCAGTGCTAGAGACAGGGGGTACGAGCAGTACTTC. Translation gives CSARDRGYEQYF.